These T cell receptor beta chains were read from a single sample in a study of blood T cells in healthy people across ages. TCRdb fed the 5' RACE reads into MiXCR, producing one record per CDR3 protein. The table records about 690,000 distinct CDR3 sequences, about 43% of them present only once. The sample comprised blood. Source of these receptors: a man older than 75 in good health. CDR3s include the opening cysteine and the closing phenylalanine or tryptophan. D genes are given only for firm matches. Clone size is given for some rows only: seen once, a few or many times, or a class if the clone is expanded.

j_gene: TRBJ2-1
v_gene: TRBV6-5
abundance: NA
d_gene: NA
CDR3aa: CASSMADEQFF
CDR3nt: TGTGCCAGCAGTATGGCGGATGAGCAGTTCTTC

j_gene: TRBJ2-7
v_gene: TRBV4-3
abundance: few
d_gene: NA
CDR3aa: CASSQDSARGFQQYF
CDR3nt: TGCGCCAGCAGCCAAGATTCGGCTCGGGGGTTCCAGCAGTACTTC

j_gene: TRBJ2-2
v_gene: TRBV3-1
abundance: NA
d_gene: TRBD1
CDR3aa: CASSQDRGNKNTGELFF
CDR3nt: TGTGCCAGCAGCCAGGACAGGGGGAACAAGAACACCGGGGAGCTGTTTTTT

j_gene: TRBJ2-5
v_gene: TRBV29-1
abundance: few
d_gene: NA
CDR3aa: CVLWSDRINEQYF
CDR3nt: TGCGTTCTCTGGAGCGATCGTATCAATGAGCAGTACTTC

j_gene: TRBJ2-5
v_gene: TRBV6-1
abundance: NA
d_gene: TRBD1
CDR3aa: CASRGDRGLETQYF
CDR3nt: TGTGCCAGCAGGGGGGACAGGGGGTTGGAGACCCAGTACTTC

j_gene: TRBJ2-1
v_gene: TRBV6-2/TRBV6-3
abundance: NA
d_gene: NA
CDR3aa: CASSSGTTTTGEQFF
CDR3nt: TGTGCCAGCAGTTCCGGGACAACTACAACGGGTGAGCAGTTCTTC

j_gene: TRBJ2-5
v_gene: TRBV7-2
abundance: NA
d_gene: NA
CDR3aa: CASSLVEGGQETQYF
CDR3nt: TGTGCCAGCAGCTTAGTGGAGGGCGGACAAGAGACCCAGTACTTC

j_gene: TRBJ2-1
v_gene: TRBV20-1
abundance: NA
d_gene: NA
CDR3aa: CSTSGGKTYNEQFF
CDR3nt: TGCAGTACCTCCGGGGGAAAAACCTACAATGAGCAGTTCTTC

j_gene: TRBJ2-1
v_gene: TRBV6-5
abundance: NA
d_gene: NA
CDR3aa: CASTATGTFLYNEQFF
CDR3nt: TGTGCCAGCACCGCGACTGGAACGTTCCTCTACAATGAGCAGTTCTTC

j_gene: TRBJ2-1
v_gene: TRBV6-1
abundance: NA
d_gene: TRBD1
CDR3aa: CASSSGQGGTFEQFF
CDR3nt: TGTGCCAGCAGTTCCGGACAGGGGGGGACTTTTGAGCAGTTCTTC

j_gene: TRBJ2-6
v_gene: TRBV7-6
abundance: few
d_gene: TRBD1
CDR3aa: CASSLEPGTGISSGANVLTF
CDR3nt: TGTGCCAGCAGCTTGGAGCCCGGGACAGGGATATCCTCTGGGGCCAACGTCCTGACTTTC

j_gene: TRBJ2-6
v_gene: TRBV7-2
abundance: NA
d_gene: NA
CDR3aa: CASSLRQGGSGADVLTF
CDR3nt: TGTGCCAGCAGCCTTCGACAGGGAGGGTCTGGGGCCGACGTCCTGACTTTC

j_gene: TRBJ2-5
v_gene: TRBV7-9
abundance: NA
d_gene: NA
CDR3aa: CASSFSGPGQETQYF
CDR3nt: TGTGCCAGCAGCTTTTCGGGTCCAGGACAAGAGACCCAGTACTTC

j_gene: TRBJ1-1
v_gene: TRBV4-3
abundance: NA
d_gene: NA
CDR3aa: CASSQVLVDTEAFF
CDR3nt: TGCGCCAGCAGCCAAGTTTTGGTAGACACTGAAGCTTTCTTT

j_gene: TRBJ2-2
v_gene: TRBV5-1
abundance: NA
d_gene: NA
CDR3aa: CASSFRVGTGELFF
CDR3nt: TGCGCCAGCAGTTTCAGGGTTGGAACCGGGGAGCTGTTTTTT

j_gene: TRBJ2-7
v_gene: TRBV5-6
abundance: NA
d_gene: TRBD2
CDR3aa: CASSLDGLAGLGEQYF
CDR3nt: TGTGCCAGCAGCTTGGACGGACTAGCGGGCCTGGGCGAGCAGTACTTC

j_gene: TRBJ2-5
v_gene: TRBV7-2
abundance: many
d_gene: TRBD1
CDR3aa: CASSFQGQGLEETQYF
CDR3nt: TGTGCCAGCAGCTTCCAAGGACAGGGCCTAGAAGAGACCCAGTACTTC

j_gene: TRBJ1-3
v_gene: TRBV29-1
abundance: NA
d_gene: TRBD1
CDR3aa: CSVRDRDGNTIYF
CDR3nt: TGCAGCGTCCGGGACAGGGATGGAAACACCATATATTTT

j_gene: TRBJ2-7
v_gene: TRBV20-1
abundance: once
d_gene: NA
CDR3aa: CSAPSGVAYEQYF
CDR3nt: TGCAGTGCGCCATCAGGGGTTGCCTACGAGCAGTACTTC

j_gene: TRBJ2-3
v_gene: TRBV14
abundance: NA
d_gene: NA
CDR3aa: CASSIRTGTTTDTQYF
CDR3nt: TGTGCCAGCAGCATCCGAACCGGGACAACCACAGATACGCAGTATTTT

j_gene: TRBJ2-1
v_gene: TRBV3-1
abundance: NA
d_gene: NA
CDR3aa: CASSRQEYEQFF
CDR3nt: TGTGCCAGCAGCCGACAGGAGTATGAGCAGTTCTTC

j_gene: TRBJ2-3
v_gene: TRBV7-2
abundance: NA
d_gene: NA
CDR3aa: CASSLAYAGGTDTQYF
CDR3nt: TGTGCCAGCAGCTTAGCGTATGCAGGGGGCACAGATACGCAGTATTTT

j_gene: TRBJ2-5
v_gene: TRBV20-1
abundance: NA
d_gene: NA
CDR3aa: CSARDPTGYQETQYF
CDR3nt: TGCAGTGCTAGAGATCCCACAGGGTACCAAGAGACCCAGTACTTC

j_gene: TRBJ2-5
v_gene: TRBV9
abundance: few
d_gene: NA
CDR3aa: CAPRALGETQYF
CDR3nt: TGTGCCCCCCGCGCTCTTGGGGAGACCCAGTACTTC

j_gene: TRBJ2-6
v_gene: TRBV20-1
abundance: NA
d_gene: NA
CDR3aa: CSARGQFSGANVLTF
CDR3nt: TGCAGTGCTAGAGGGCAATTCTCTGGGGCCAACGTCCTGACTTTC

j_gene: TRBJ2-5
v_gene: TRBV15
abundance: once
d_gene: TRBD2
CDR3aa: CATGTSGIQGTQYF
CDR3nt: TGTGCCACCGGGACTAGCGGGATTCAAGGGACCCAGTACTTC

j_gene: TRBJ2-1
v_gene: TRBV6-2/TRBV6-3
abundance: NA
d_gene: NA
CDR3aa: CASSYLTKSSYNEQFF
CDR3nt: TGTGCCAGCAGTTACCTAACTAAGAGCTCCTACAATGAGCAGTTCTTC

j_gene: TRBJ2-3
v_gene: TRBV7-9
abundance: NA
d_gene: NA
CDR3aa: CASSLVPLADTQYF
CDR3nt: TGTGCCAGCAGCTTGGTCCCACTAGCAGATACGCAGTATTTT

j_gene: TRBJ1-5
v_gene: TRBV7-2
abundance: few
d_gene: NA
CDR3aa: CASSLVTDNQPQHF
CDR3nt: TGTGCCAGCAGCTTAGTTACAGATAATCAGCCCCAGCATTTT